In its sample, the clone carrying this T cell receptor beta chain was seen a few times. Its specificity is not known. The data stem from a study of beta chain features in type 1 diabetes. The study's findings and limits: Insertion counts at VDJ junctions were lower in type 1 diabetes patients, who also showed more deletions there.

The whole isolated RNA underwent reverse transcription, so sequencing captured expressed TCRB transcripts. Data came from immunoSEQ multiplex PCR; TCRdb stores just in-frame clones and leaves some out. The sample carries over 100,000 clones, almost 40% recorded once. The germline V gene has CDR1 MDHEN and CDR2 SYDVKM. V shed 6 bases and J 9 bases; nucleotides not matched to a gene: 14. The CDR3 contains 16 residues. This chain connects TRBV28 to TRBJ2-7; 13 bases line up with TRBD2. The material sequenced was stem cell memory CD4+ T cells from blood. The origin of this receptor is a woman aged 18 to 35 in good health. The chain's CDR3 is CASSHGLAGVNFVQYF. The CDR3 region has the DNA TGTGCCAGCAGCCACGGACTAGCGGGAGTAAATTTTGTGCAGTACTTC.